These 23 T cell receptor beta chains share one sample of origin, sequenced in a study of blood T cells in healthy people across ages (dated by TCRdb to the mid-2010s). To prepare the library, 5' RACE was applied. The sequencing machine was an Illumina HiSeq 2500. A second roughly 6 to 12 cycle PCR used a sample-barcoded 5' primer and a J-beta primer mix. TCRdb redid the processing of the public reads, applying fastp at Q25 and MiXCR, and retained in-frame beta chains. Entries that share a CDR3 protein sequence are merged under the most common genes and DNA. This sample gives some 1,000,000 distinct CDR3 sequences in total; less than 25% of them show up just once. The top ten constitute approximately 0.71% of the sample. The same sample was also studied in work on T cells of mothers and their children.

Sequencing input: blood. The receptors here all came from a girl aged 2 to 10 in good health.

The genes are TRBV2 and TRBJ2-1; TRBD2 agrees at 7 bases. The J call may be faulty, since TRBJ2-7 better matches the DNA end. Germline V gene lookup returns CDR1 SNHLY and CDR2 FYNNEI. The CDR3 runs 15 residues. The CDR3 here is CASSEGAGVPYEQYF. CDR3 in DNA: TGTGCCAGCAGTGAAGGTGCGGGGGTCCCCTACGAGCAGTACTTC.

This clonotype has just one count. The chain couples TRBV6-2 or TRBV6-3 to TRBJ1-1, with 8 bases that match TRBD1. V was clipped by 2 bases and J by 1 base; unmatched bases: 6. The V gene's germline CDR1 is MNHEY and CDR2 SVGEGT. There are 16 residues in the CDR3. CDR3 sequence (DNA): TGTGCCAGCAGTTACCAGTCGGGACAGGAGAACACTGAAGCTTTCTTT. It is translated as CASSYQSGQENTEAFF.

In DNA form, the CDR3 reads TGTGCCAGCAGCCAAGCACCGGAGCGGGGGTTAGATACGCAGTATTTT. Translating it yields CASSQAPERGLDTQYF. The gene calls are TRBV4-2 and TRBJ2-3, with 8 bases matching TRBD2. CDR1 and CDR2 (germline): LGHNA, YNFKEQ. The J segment lost 5 bases and the V segment lost 1 base, leaving 8 bases of the junction unmatched. This CDR3 region has 16 residues.

This sequence joins TRBV7-3 and TRBJ1-1; D gene uncertain. The germline CDR1 and CDR2 sequences are SGHTA and FQGTGA. With 0 bases removed from V and 3 bases from J, the gap between germline ends came to 8 bases. The CDR3 contains 14 residues. The CDR3 bases are TGTGCCAGCAGCTTAACCGCGGGTGACACTGAAGCTTTCTTT. This codes for CASSLTAGDTEAFF.

This clonotype was seen a few times. The chain is built from TRBV10-3 and TRBJ2-4; 9 bases map to TRBD2. Germline V gene lookup returns CDR1 ENHRY and CDR2 SYGVKD. V was pared by 0 bases and J by 3 bases, with 9 bases of the junction left unmatched. The length of the CDR3 is 18 residues. The CDR3 protein is CAISESKGSGGLKNIQYF. The DNA of the CDR3 is TGTGCCATCAGTGAGTCAAAAGGTAGCGGGGGCCTCAAAAACATTCAGTACTTC.

The chain is built from TRBV19 and TRBJ2-2; D is undetermined. Trimming shortened V by 3 bases and J by 5 bases, and 19 bases separated the two germline ends. The germline CDR1 and CDR2 sequences are LNHDA and SQIVND (reference sequence). The CDR3 has 17 residues. The CDR3: CASSIQSLAGATGELFF. Here the CDR3 DNA reads TGTGCCAGTAGTATTCAGTCCTTGGCAGGTGCGACCGGGGAGCTGTTTTTT.

This clonotype has more than one count but fewer than ten. The DNA of the CDR3 is TGCAGCGTTGAAGATCATCTAGCGGAACACTACGAGCAGTACTTC. It translates to CSVEDHLAEHYEQYF. The V call is TRBV29-1, the J call TRBJ2-1, with 7 bases identical to TRBD2. The DNA end is a closer match to TRBJ2-7, so the J assignment may be wrong. The CDR3 has 15 residues. CDR1 is SQVTM, CDR2 ANQGSEA, per germline.

V and J are TRBV6-4 and TRBJ2-1, with D unclear. CDR1 and CDR2 from the germline V gene are MRHNA and SNTAGT. V was trimmed by 0 bases and J by 5 bases, leaving 5 bases between them. The CDR3 contains 13 residues. CDR3 nucleotide sequence: TGTGCCAGCAGTGACTCGGACGACAATGAGCAGTTCTTC. Its translation is CASSDSDDNEQFF.

About this clonotype itself: The conserved phenylalanine or tryptophan normally closing the CDR3 is absent here, so this likely arose from a read error. The V gene is TRBV5-1, the J gene TRBJ2-3; D not certain. Trimming cost V 4 bases and J 3 bases, with 6 bases left between them. Germline V gives CDR1 SGHRS, CDR2 YFSETQ. This CDR3 spans 12 amino acids. The CDR3 coding sequence is TGCGCCAGCAGCCATCGGACAGATACGCAGTATCTT. Amino acid sequence: CASSHRTDTQYL.

This clonotype was detected many times. The rearrangement uses TRBV9 and TRBJ2-7; possibly TRBD2 for D (6 bases). Trimming cost V 3 bases and J 3 bases, with 13 bases left between them. The CDR3 runs 14 residues. Germline assignment: CDR1 SGDLS and CDR2 YYNGEE. The CDR3: CASSGGDSNYEQYF. The CDR3 DNA reads TGTGCCAGCAGCGGGGGGGACTCCAACTACGAGCAGTACTTC.

The rearrangement joins TRBV10-3 to TRBJ2-5; the D gene could be TRBD1 or TRBD2 (5 bases each). Trimming cost V 8 bases and J 3 bases, with 13 bases left between them. This CDR3 spans 13 amino acids. Per the germline V gene, CDR1 is ENHRY and CDR2 is SYGVKD. In nucleotides, the CDR3 is TGTGCCATCCGGGACGGCCTAAAAGAGACCCAGTACTTC. It yields the protein CAIRDGLKETQYF.

The gene calls are TRBV5-1 and TRBJ2-1; D might be TRBD2 (5 bases). The CDR3 contains 13 residues. V was clipped by 10 bases and J by 3 bases, with 14 bases between them. Germline CDR1 and CDR2: SGHRS and YFSETQ. The CDR3 nucleotides are TGCGCCTCGGAGGACTCGATCTACAATGAGCAGTTCTTC. Its protein is CASEDSIYNEQFF.

The genes are TRBV6-6 and TRBJ1-6; 8 bases line up with TRBD1. This CDR3 is 14 amino acids long. The germline gives CDR1 MNHNY, CDR2 SVGAGI (reference sequence). J lost 6 bases, V lost 7 bases, and 5 bases had no gene match. The CDR3 DNA reads as TGTGCCAGCATGATTACAGGGGGTAATTCACCCCTCCACTTT. Translation: CASMITGGNSPLHF.

This chain uses TRBV11-2 with TRBJ2-7; no definite D call. Germline V CDR1 and CDR2: SGHAT, FQNNGV. Between the trimmed V and J ends, which lost 4 bases and 4 bases, there was a span of 8 bases. There are 12 residues in the CDR3. The CDR3: CASSSYGYEQYF. CDR3 coding DNA: TGTGCCAGCAGCTCCTATGGGTACGAGCAGTACTTC. The complete variable domain, with remaining parts taken from reference TRBV11-2 and TRBJ2-7, reads EAGVAQSPRYKIIEKRQSVAFWCNPISGHATLYWYQQILGQGPKLLIQFQNNGVVDDSQLPKDRFSAERLKGVDSTLKIQPAKLEDSAVYLCASSSYGYEQYFGPGTRLTVT.

This clonotype was counted only a few times. The chain joins TRBV6-9 to TRBJ1-3; TRBD1 matches at 7 bases. V shed 2 bases and J 0 bases; nucleotides not matched to a gene: 7. Germline CDR1 and CDR2: MNHGY and SVAAGI. The CDR3 runs to 17 residues. The CDR3 is CASSYLGTANSGNTIYF. As DNA, the CDR3 is TGTGCCAGCAGTTATCTCGGGACAGCTAACTCTGGAAACACCATATATTTT.

This clonotype was picked up a small number of times. The J gene is TRBJ2-5, the V gene TRBV5-5, with 8 bases lining up with TRBD2. This CDR3 comprises 14 residues. The V and J ends lost 2 bases and 11 bases, in that order; junction bases with no gene match: 11. Germline V CDR1 and CDR2: SGHKS, YYEKEE (reference sequence). The CDR3 coding sequence is TGTGCCAGCAGCTTAATACTAGCGGCGGTGGAGCAGTACTTC. Protein sequence: CASSLILAAVEQYF.

The chain couples TRBV5-1 to TRBJ2-3; weak D call: TRBD1 (7 bases). CDR3 length equals 15 residues. Germline V gene lookup returns CDR1 SGHRS and CDR2 YFSETQ. Trimming cost V 4 bases and J 0 bases, with 12 bases left between them. The CDR3 coding sequence is TGCGCCAGCAGCCCGGAGGGGGCAAGCACAGATACGCAGTATTTT. Translation: CASSPEGASTDTQYF.

This clonotype showed up just a few times. This sequence joins TRBV12-3 or TRBV12-4 and TRBJ2-7, with D possibly being TRBD1 (6 bases). This CDR3 is 13 amino acids long. The germline V and J ends were trimmed by 6 bases and 5 bases, with 14 bases remaining between them. CDR3 sequence: CASRTSGAHEQYF. CDR3 in DNA: TGTGCCAGCAGGACCTCAGGGGCCCACGAGCAGTACTTC.

The chain has TRBV7-9 and TRBJ2-5; D is perhaps TRBD1 or TRBD2 (6 bases each). TRBJ2-1 explains the end of the DNA better; the J call may be wrong. The CDR3 length is 15 residues. Germline CDR1 reads SEHNR; CDR2 reads FQNEAQ (reference sequence). The CDR3 reads CASSYREVSYNEQFF. The CDR3, as DNA: TGTGCCAGCAGTTACAGGGAGGTTTCATACAATGAGCAGTTCTTC.

Only a few counts were recorded for this clonotype. V is TRBV6-1 and J is TRBJ2-4; perhaps TRBD2 as D (5 bases). Trimming took off 6 bases at V and 0 bases at J, with 21 bases between the two ends. The germline gives CDR1 MNHNS, CDR2 SASEGT. This CDR3 comprises 18 residues. CDR3: CASSKTQPGSLAKNIQYF. DNA of the CDR3: TGTGCCAGCAGCAAAACCCAGCCGGGAAGTTTAGCCAAAAACATTCAGTACTTC.

The genes are TRBV6-1 and TRBJ1-1, with 9 bases aligning to TRBD1. The V gene's germline CDR1 is MNHNS and CDR2 SASEGT. CDR3 length: 16 amino acids. Trimming removed 5 bases from V and 3 bases from J; junction bases left unmatched: 10. The CDR3 is CASSNPGQGMDTEAFF. CDR3 DNA sequence: TGTGCCAGCAGTAATCCCGGACAGGGGATGGACACTGAAGCTTTCTTT.

About this clonotype: Germline and junction disagree at one end, which may indicate a read error. The chain employs TRBV28 and TRBJ2-4, with TRBD2 identical over 9 bases. The CDR3 is 13 residues long. Germline V lookup: CDR1 MDHEN, CDR2 SYDVKM. CDR3 coding DNA: TGTGCCAGCAGTTTGGGTCTAGCGGGAATAGAGGACTTC. Its translation is CASSLGLAGIEDF.

V is TRBV10-3 and J is TRBJ2-7; D is perhaps TRBD2 (5 bases). Trimming left V 6 bases short and J 1 base short, with 7 bases between. This CDR3 is built from 12 residues. CDR1 is ENHRY and CDR2 is SYGVKD in the germline V gene. The CDR3 coding sequence is TGTGCCATCAGCGGGGATTCCTACGAGCAGTACTTC. Its protein is CAISGDSYEQYF.